The source of this T cell receptor (beta chain) is a study of T cell responses to AZD1222 COVID-19 vaccine. Study findings and constraints: It was only after the peak T cell response that any repertoires were sampled.

The germline CDR1 and CDR2 sequences are WNHNN and SYGVQD (reference sequence). Trimming at V came to 10 bases and at J to 4 bases, leaving 8 bases not matched to a gene. CDR3 size: 14 residues. Libraries were prepared by immunoSEQ multiplex PCR; TCRdb keeps only in-frame clonotypes and omits some of them. In the table there are around 150,000 clones, less than 95% of which are singletons. This clone was recorded once. Antigen: not known. This sequence joins TRBV10-1 and TRBJ2-5, with 11 bases that match TRBD2. The TCR was taken from an adult in good health. The material sequenced was peripheral blood, taken on day 0 of AZD1222 vaccination. CDR3 coding DNA: TGCGCCAAGAATAGCGGGGGGGCAAGAGAGACCCAGTACTTC. Amino acids: CAKNSGGARETQYF.